Listed here are 27 T cell receptor beta chains from one sample, sequenced in a study of T-cell reconstitution after alpha-beta-depleted transplantation in children. Using unique molecular identifiers, the investigators prepared the TCRbeta library. TCRdb recomputed calls from the PCR reads with MiXCR, one row per CDR3 protein. The table includes about 980,000 distinct CDR3 sequences, less than 30% detected once. This material consisted of PBMCs, mostly from graft donor cells, taken 360 days after TCRalphabeta/CD19-depleted stem cell transplant. Source of these receptors: a boy under two years old who had a stem cell transplant for SCID, so the T cells may come from the graft donor.

This clonotype was detected a few times. CDR3 in DNA: TGTGCCAGCAGCTCCGCAGGGTTTTATTCCTATAATTCACCCCTCCACTTT. This codes for CASSSAGFYSYNSPLHF. The chain combines TRBV7-3 with TRBJ1-6; possible D gene TRBD1, 5 bases. The CDR3 extends over 17 amino acids. Germline loops: CDR1 SGHTA, CDR2 FQGTGA. Trimming removed 4 bases from V and 1 base from J, with 14 bases in between. The full variable domain, with the rest looked up from reference TRBV7-3 and TRBJ1-6, is GAGVSQTPSNKVTEKGKYVELRCDPISGHTALYWYRQSLGQGPEFLIYFQGTGAADDSGLPNDRFFAVRPEGSVSTLKIQRTERGDSAVYLCASSSAGFYSYNSPLHFGNGTRLTVT.

The rearrangement uses TRBV12-3 or TRBV12-4 and TRBJ2-7; perhaps TRBD1 as D (5 bases). V shed 1 base and J shed 6 bases, with 10 bases lying between them. The CDR3 has 13 amino acids. CDR3 amino acids: CASSLDQGTEQYF. CDR3 nucleotides: TGTGCCAGCAGTTTAGATCAGGGTACCGAGCAGTACTTC.

This rearrangement joins TRBV18 to TRBJ1-4, with TRBD1 identical over 10 bases. The CDR3 loop spans 17 amino acids. The trim removed 3 bases at V and 2 bases at J, leaving 6 bases unmatched. Germline V lookup: CDR1 KGHSH, CDR2 LQKENI. CDR3 region: CASSPGDRGMTNEKLFF. The DNA for the CDR3 is TGTGCCAGCTCACCCGGGGACAGGGGTATGACTAATGAAAAACTGTTTTTT.

This clonotype has more than one count but fewer than ten. The gene calls are TRBV29-1 and TRBJ1-2, with D hard to call. Per germline, CDR1 SQVTM and CDR2 ANQGSEA. The CDR3 covers 13 residues. Trimming left V 3 bases short and J 4 bases short, with 12 bases between. In nucleotides, the CDR3 is TGCAGCGTTGATAATGTCGCAGGCTATGGCTACACCTTC. Translation: CSVDNVAGYGYTF.

This clonotype was counted only a few times. The chain is built from TRBV20-1 and TRBJ2-7; the match to TRBD2 covers 8 bases. The CDR3 has 15 amino acids. The trim removed 5 bases at V and 2 bases at J, leaving 11 bases unmatched. The germline gives CDR1 DFQATT, CDR2 SNEGSKA (reference sequence). CDR3: CSAGPKRGPPYEQYF. The CDR3 nucleotides read TGCAGTGCTGGCCCCAAGCGGGGGCCACCCTACGAGCAGTACTTC.

This clonotype occurred a few times. The chain links TRBV20-1 to TRBJ2-7; 9 bases map to TRBD1. Germline V gives CDR1 DFQATT, CDR2 SNEGSKA (reference sequence). V trimming: 6 bases; J trimming: 2 bases; junction bases outside the gene matches: 8. CDR3 length equals 14 residues. CDR3 in amino acids: CSAVRDREPYEQYF. The CDR3 DNA follows: TGCAGTGCCGTGCGGGACAGGGAGCCCTACGAGCAGTACTTC.

This clonotype was counted a few times. The rearrangement joins TRBV4-1 to TRBJ1-4, with a tentative D call TRBD1 (5 bases). This CDR3 contains 16 residues. Trimming cost V 0 bases and J 4 bases, with 12 bases left between them. Germline-derived CDR1 and CDR2 are MGHRA and YSYEKL. Here the CDR3 reads CASSQDLGRVNEKLFF. CDR3 in DNA: TGCGCCAGCAGCCAAGATCTGGGCAGGGTTAATGAAAAACTGTTTTTT.

The chain is built from TRBV5-1 and TRBJ2-1; the match to TRBD2 covers 8 bases. CDR3 size: 14 residues. Unmatched junction bases numbered 8, after V lost 7 bases and J lost 5 bases. Germline V gene data show CDR1 as SGHRS and CDR2 as YFSETQ. CDR3 amino acids: CASQELAEHNEQFF. The CDR3 DNA is TGCGCCAGCCAGGAACTAGCGGAACACAATGAGCAGTTCTTC.

This clonotype was counted between two and nine times. The chain combines TRBV12-3 or TRBV12-4 with TRBJ1-1; D not resolved. The CDR3 covers 16 residues. Trimming shortened V by 1 base and J by 0 bases, and 12 bases separated the two germline ends. DNA of the CDR3: TGTGCCAGCAGTTTAGTCGTGCGGAGAATGAACACTGAAGCTTTCTTT. Protein sequence: CASSLVVRRMNTEAFF.

This chain joins TRBV3-1 and TRBJ1-2, with TRBD1 matching 8 bases. Germline trimming cut 3 bases from V and 4 bases from J; bases unmatched to any gene: 4. Germline-derived CDR1 and CDR2 are LGHDT and YNNKEL (reference sequence). The CDR3 is 14 residues long. The CDR3 coding sequence is TGTGCCAGCAGCCAGAACGGACAGGGCTATGGCTACACCTTC. This codes for CASSQNGQGYGYTF.

Only a few counts were recorded for this clonotype. The chain links TRBV28 to TRBJ1-2; D possibly corresponds to TRBD1 (6 bases). CDR1 is MDHEN, CDR2 SYDVKM, per germline. V dropped 4 bases and J dropped 4 bases, with 10 bases sitting between them. This CDR3 is built from 13 residues. Here the CDR3 DNA reads TGTGCCAGCAGTTCCCTGGACAGCTATGGCTACACCTTC. As protein: CASSSLDSYGYTF.

This chain links TRBV24-1 with TRBJ2-1; 8 bases align to TRBD1. CDR1 and CDR2 (germline): KGHDR, SFDVKD. After removal of 11 bases from V and 0 bases from J, the junction contained 2 bases not matched to a gene. CDR3 size: 13 residues. This CDR3 is CASQGASYNEQFF. CDR3 coding DNA: TGTGCCAGCCAGGGGGCCTCCTACAATGAGCAGTTCTTC.

A few counts support this clonotype. This chain joins TRBV4-1 and TRBJ1-4, with a tentative D call TRBD1 (6 bases). The germline gives CDR1 MGHRA, CDR2 YSYEKL. The CDR3 runs 18 residues. Trimming pared 3 bases from V and 6 bases from J, leaving 23 bases between. The CDR3 reads CASSQVHIPGTRHEKLFF. CDR3 sequence (DNA): TGCGCCAGCAGCCAGGTTCACATACCCGGGACACGGCATGAAAAACTGTTTTTT.

This clonotype was counted only a few times. The V call is TRBV20-1, the J call TRBJ2-7; 7 nucleotides match TRBD1. From germline, CDR1 is DFQATT and CDR2 SNEGSKA (reference sequence). After removal of 8 bases from V and 0 bases from J, the junction contained 7 bases not matched to a gene. There are 13 residues in the CDR3. CDR3 DNA sequence: TGCAGTTTCCGGGACAGTAGCTCCTACGAGCAGTACTTC. Translating gives CSFRDSSSYEQYF.

This rearrangement joins TRBV4-3 to TRBJ2-7; TRBD2 might be the D (5 bases). V lost 0 bases and J lost 5, with 8 bases in between. Germline values: CDR1 LGHNA, CDR2 YSLEER. This CDR3 has 13 amino acids. This CDR3 is CASSQDPGNEQYF. CDR3 nucleotide sequence: TGCGCCAGCAGCCAAGATCCCGGGAACGAGCAGTACTTC.

This clonotype showed up just once. The chain is built from TRBV18 and TRBJ2-3; D perhaps matches TRBD2 (5 bases). Germline CDR1 and CDR2: KGHSH and LQKENI. V dropped 2 bases and J dropped 2 bases, with 8 bases sitting between them. The CDR3 contains 14 residues. CDR3 sequence (DNA): TGTGCCAGCTCACCAATGGGAGACACAGATACGCAGTATTTT. It is translated as CASSPMGDTDTQYF.

This clonotype was recorded a few times. This sequence joins TRBV7-6 and TRBJ2-2; possibly TRBD2 for D (6 bases). The CDR3 extends over 19 amino acids. Trimming took 5 bases from V and 4 from J, leaving 26 bases between them. CDR1 SGHVS and CDR2 FNYEAQ come from the germline V gene. In DNA form, the CDR3 reads TGTGCCAGCAGCAATCACCGGGACTCCGAACGCTATATCACCGGGGAGCTGTTTTTT. It encodes CASSNHRDSERYITGELFF.

This clonotype has more than one count but fewer than ten. V and J are TRBV4-1 and TRBJ1-1; 10 bases match TRBD1. The CDR3 covers 18 residues. Losses at the gene ends were 0 bases for V and 0 bases for J; bases not matched to a gene: 7. Germline V gene lookup returns CDR1 MGHRA and CDR2 YSYEKL. The CDR3 DNA reads as TGCGCCAGCAGCCAAGATGTCAGACAGGGGGCACTGAACACTGAAGCTTTCTTT. Translation gives CASSQDVRQGALNTEAFF.

This clonotype was counted between two and nine times. This rearrangement joins TRBV29-1 to TRBJ1-2; a weak D match, TRBD1 (6 bases). V shed 5 bases and J shed 4 bases, with 14 bases lying between them. Per germline, CDR1 SQVTM and CDR2 ANQGSEA. CDR3 length: 13 residues. CDR3 nucleotides: TGCAGCGTTAGACCGGGACACGCCTATGGCTACACCTTC. It encodes CSVRPGHAYGYTF.

This clonotype occurred a few times. The rearrangement uses TRBV15 and TRBJ2-2; no clear D gene. Germline CDR1 LNHNV, CDR2 YYDKDF (reference sequence). V lost 1 base to trimming and J lost 4 bases, with 10 bases between them. CDR3 length: 15 residues. This CDR3 reads CATSRAVPSTGELFF. CDR3 DNA sequence: TGTGCCACCAGCAGAGCGGTCCCCAGCACCGGGGAGCTGTTTTTT.

This clonotype was recorded a few times. CDR3: CSARRFHGYTF. Here the CDR3 DNA reads TGCAGTGCTAGACGGTTCCATGGCTACACCTTC. J is TRBJ1-2 and V is TRBV20-1; D is unresolved. The V and J ends lost 2 bases and 6 bases respectively, with 7 bases between them. The V gene's germline CDR1 is DFQATT and CDR2 SNEGSKA (reference sequence). CDR3 length equals 11 residues.

This clonotype was seen more than once but under ten times. This chain uses TRBV5-1 with TRBJ2-1; TRBD2 matches 8 bases. This CDR3 has 16 residues. CDR1 is SGHRS and CDR2 is YFSETQ in the germline V gene. Unmatched junction bases numbered 6, after V lost 3 bases and J lost 1 base. The CDR3 protein is CASSYGLAESYNEQFF. Here the CDR3 DNA reads TGCGCCAGCAGCTACGGACTAGCCGAATCCTACAATGAGCAGTTCTTC.

The rearrangement uses TRBV20-1 and TRBJ2-2, with D possibly called TRBD1 or TRBD2 (6 bases each). V lost 2 bases, J lost 0 bases, and 10 bases lay in between. CDR1 is DFQATT and CDR2 is SNEGSKA in the germline V gene (reference sequence). There are 15 residues in the CDR3. CDR3 sequence: CSARLEGANTGELFF. CDR3 nucleotides: TGCAGTGCTAGACTGGAGGGGGCGAACACCGGGGAGCTGTTTTTT.

The rearrangement links TRBV20-1 to TRBJ2-3; D is perhaps TRBD1 (6 bases). Germline assignment: CDR1 DFQATT and CDR2 SNEGSKA (reference sequence). The CDR3 has 14 amino acids. V lost 4 bases and J lost 2, with 13 bases in between. As DNA, the CDR3 is TGCAGTGCTATCGCGGACAGTCCCACAGATACGCAGTATTTT. This sequence encodes CSAIADSPTDTQYF.

This rearrangement joins TRBV12-3 or TRBV12-4 to TRBJ2-3, with a tentative D call TRBD2 (6 bases). This CDR3 comprises 15 residues. The V end lost 6 bases, the J end lost 0 bases, and 13 bases lay between the germline ends. CDR3 sequence: CASSRGYPSTDTQYF. DNA for the CDR3: TGTGCCAGCAGCCGGGGGTACCCTAGCACAGATACGCAGTATTTT.

This clonotype was observed a handful of times. In DNA form, the CDR3 reads TGTGCCAGTGGAACCAGGGGTAGAACTGAAGCTTTCTTT. Translated, it gives CASGTRGRTEAFF. The chain uses TRBV19 and TRBJ1-1, with D possibly TRBD1 on 6 matching bases. Germline-derived CDR1 and CDR2 are LNHDA and SQIVND (reference sequence). The CDR3 has 13 residues. V was shortened by 8 bases and J by 5 bases, with 15 bases between the two germline ends.

V gene TRBV12-3 or TRBV12-4 combines with J gene TRBJ1-4; no reliable D call. The CDR3 has 14 amino acids. The V and J ends lost 3 bases and 3 bases respectively, with 8 bases between them. The CDR3 coding sequence is TGTGCCAGCAGTTTGGGGTCCCCTAATGAAAAACTGTTTTTT. Amino acids: CASSLGSPNEKLFF.